The 21 T cell receptor beta chains in this list originate from one sample, sequenced in a study of response to subunit inactivated influenza vaccine. TCRdb itself ran the RT-PCR reads through MiXCR, one entry per CDR3 protein. The sample contains 550,000 to 800,000 distinct CDR3 sequences, around 16% of which appear only once. This specimen was PBMCs from blood, taken 11 to 12 days after vaccination. Receptor source: a man in his forties or fifties who received an inactivated influenza vaccine.

This clonotype was seen a handful of times. The V gene is TRBV28, the J gene TRBJ1-4; D is ambiguous. V was cut by 8 bases and J by 1 base, with 14 bases left in between. CDR1 MDHEN and CDR2 SYDVKM come from the germline V gene. The CDR3 contains 15 residues. CDR3 bases: TGTGCCAGCGCCCAAGGGTTCGGAACTAATGAAAAACTGTTTTTT. This translates into CASAQGFGTNEKLFF.

V is TRBV5-6 and J is TRBJ2-6; weak D call: TRBD2 (6 bases). V was clipped by 2 bases and J by 3 bases, with 18 bases between them. This CDR3 is 18 amino acids long. Germline-derived CDR1 and CDR2 are SGHDT and YYEEEE. CDR3 sequence reads: CASSFKETAGIGANVLTF. CDR3 bases: TGTGCCAGCAGCTTCAAGGAGACTGCGGGGATTGGGGCCAACGTCCTGACTTTC.

Worth noting for this clonotype: One end of the junction varies from germline; a read error may be responsible. The gene calls are TRBV4-3 and TRBJ2-7; no clear D. Per germline, CDR1 LGHNA and CDR2 YSLEER. The CDR3 contains 15 residues. The CDR3 DNA is TGCGCCAGCAGCCACTCCGATCAAAGGTCCTCCGAGCAGTACTTC. The encoded protein is CASSHSDQRSSEQYF.

In DNA, the CDR3 is TGTGCCAGCAGTTATAGTGGGGGACTAGCAAATGAGCAGTTCTTC. Amino acids: CASSYSGGLANEQFF. The V gene is TRBV6-5, the J gene TRBJ2-1; the match to TRBD2 covers 9 bases. Germline CDR1 is MNHEY and CDR2 is SVGAGI. With 3 bases clipped from V and 7 bases from J, the junction kept 7 bases outside the gene matches. The CDR3 spans 15 residues.

This clonotype has more than one count but fewer than ten. V and J are TRBV10-3 and TRBJ2-2, with D possibly being TRBD1 or TRBD2 (5 bases each). V lost 3 bases, J lost 3 bases, and 14 bases lay in between. There are 16 residues in the CDR3. Germline V gene lookup returns CDR1 ENHRY and CDR2 SYGVKD. In nucleotides, the CDR3 is TGTGCCATCAGTGATAGTCGGGGCGGAGACACCGGGGAGCTGTTTTTT. It translates to CAISDSRGGDTGELFF.

This clonotype was found a few times. The chain recombines TRBV5-5 with TRBJ2-7; no clear D gene. The V end was cut by 4 bases, the J end by 2 bases, with 13 bases between. The germline gives CDR1 SGHKS, CDR2 YYEKEE (reference sequence). The CDR3 length is 14 residues. The CDR3 coding sequence is TGTGCCAGCAGCCCAACAGCGCAAGCCTACGAGCAGTACTTC. This translates into CASSPTAQAYEQYF. The full variable domain, with the rest looked up from reference TRBV5-5 and TRBJ2-7, is DAGVTQSPTHLIKTRGQQVTLRCSPISGHKSVSWYQQVLGQGPQFIFQYYEKEERGRGNFPDRFSARQFPNYSSELNVNALLLGDSALYLCASSPTAQAYEQYFGPGTRLTVT.

The rearrangement joins TRBV20-1 to TRBJ2-5; tentative D call: TRBD2 (5 bases). Trimming cost V 7 bases and J 4 bases, with 13 bases left between them. Germline CDR1 DFQATT, CDR2 SNEGSKA (reference sequence). This CDR3 spans 12 amino acids. Here the CDR3 reads CSVTRIRETQYF. CDR3 bases: TGCAGTGTTACTAGGATCCGAGAGACCCAGTACTTC.

This sequence joins TRBV3-1 and TRBJ2-3, with a possible D match to TRBD1 (5 bases). CDR1 LGHDT and CDR2 YNNKEL come from the germline V gene (reference sequence). Trimming cost V 5 bases and J 4 bases, with 16 bases left between them. The CDR3 length is 15 residues. CDR3 in DNA: TGTGCCAGCAGCTTCCAGGGTGGTCGGGCAGATACGCAGTATTTT. Translation gives CASSFQGGRADTQYF.

The rearrangement links TRBV6-1 to TRBJ2-5; TRBD2 might be the D (6 bases). CDR3 length: 17 residues. Germline V lookup: CDR1 MNHNS, CDR2 SASEGT. With 6 bases removed from V and 5 bases from J, the gap between germline ends came to 25 bases. The CDR3 loop is CASSPERSGWNMETQYF. CDR3 in DNA: TGTGCCAGCAGCCCCGAGCGGAGCGGGTGGAATATGGAGACCCAGTACTTC.

This clonotype was picked up a small number of times. The chain joins TRBV6-1 to TRBJ2-7; 9 bases map to TRBD1. In germline, CDR1 is MNHNS, CDR2 SASEGT. With 6 bases clipped from V and 6 bases from J, the junction kept 9 bases outside the gene matches. The CDR3 totals 14 residues. Here the CDR3 reads CASSTGGLSREQYF. CDR3 in DNA: TGTGCCAGCAGCACAGGGGGCCTGTCTCGCGAGCAGTACTTC.

This sequence joins TRBV12-3 or TRBV12-4 and TRBJ1-2, with a tentative D call TRBD1 (5 bases). The CDR3 extends over 15 amino acids. V shed 6 bases and J shed 4 bases, with 18 bases lying between them. The chain's CDR3 is CASSPGFGAAYGYTF. DNA of the CDR3: TGTGCCAGCAGCCCCGGGTTCGGGGCCGCCTATGGCTACACCTTC.

This clonotype was detected a few times. The chain has TRBV3-1 and TRBJ1-6, with D perhaps matching TRBD1 (6 bases). V gave up 4 bases and J gave up 16 bases, with 14 bases separating them. This CDR3 has 12 amino acids. The germline V gene encodes CDR1 LGHDT and CDR2 YNNKEL (reference sequence). CDR3 nucleotides: TGTGCCAGCAGCCGAGGGGGGCAGGCTCTCCACTTT. Its translation is CASSRGGQALHF.

The chain is built from TRBV6-2 or TRBV6-3 and TRBJ1-5; TRBD1 matches 7 bases. The germline gives CDR1 MNHEY, CDR2 SVGEGT. The CDR3 runs 15 residues. J gave up 2 bases and V 2 bases, and 3 bases lay outside the gene matches. In nucleotides, the CDR3 is TGTGCCAGCAGTTACCTCGGACAGGGCAATCAGCCCCAGCATTTT. It yields the protein CASSYLGQGNQPQHF.

This clonotype was seen a handful of times. The V gene is TRBV15, the J gene TRBJ2-2, with D maybe TRBD1 (5 bases). Trimming pared 8 bases from V and 0 bases from J, leaving 13 bases between. Germline V gene data show CDR1 as LNHNV and CDR2 as YYDKDF (reference sequence). CDR3 length equals 15 residues. The DNA of the CDR3 is TGTGCCACCCGTCGAGACAGAACGAACACCGGGGAGCTGTTTTTT. This gives the protein CATRRDRTNTGELFF.

This clonotype was detected only a few times. The rearrangement links TRBV15 to TRBJ2-5; D is undetermined. The ends were cut back, 0 bases at V and 1 base at J, with 9 bases in the middle. The CDR3 contains 15 residues. Germline assignment: CDR1 LNHNV and CDR2 YYDKDF (reference sequence). CDR3 amino acids: CATSRDVTGQETQYF. CDR3 coding DNA: TGTGCCACCAGCAGAGATGTGACTGGCCAAGAGACCCAGTACTTC. Looking up the rest from reference TRBV15 and TRBJ2-5 gives the full variable domain: DAMVIQNPRYQVTQFGKPVTLSCSQTLNHNVMYWYQQKSSQAPKLLFHYYDKDFNNEADTPDNFQSRRPNTSFCFLDIRSPGLGDTAMYLCATSRDVTGQETQYFGPGTRLLVL.

This clonotype has only one observation. The chain recombines TRBV20-1 with TRBJ2-2, with 8 bases that match TRBD1. The CDR3 covers 14 residues. Germline loops: CDR1 DFQATT, CDR2 SNEGSKA (reference sequence). V lost 2 bases to trimming and J lost 5 bases; unmatched junction nucleotides: 4. The CDR3 loop reads CSARRTGRTGELFF. In DNA, the CDR3 is TGCAGTGCTAGACGGACAGGGCGGACCGGGGAGCTGTTTTTT.

The chain joins TRBV12-3 or TRBV12-4 to TRBJ2-5, with TRBD1 as a possible D gene (5 bases). The germline V and J ends were trimmed by 5 bases and 2 bases, with 12 bases remaining between them. There are 14 residues in the CDR3. DNA for the CDR3: TGTGCCAGCAGTGGCGACAGTCGACAAGAGACCCAGTACTTC. Translated: CASSGDSRQETQYF.

This clonotype was counted between two and nine times. The J gene is TRBJ2-5, the V gene TRBV3-1; TRBD2 matches 7 bases. Trimming took 4 bases from V and 3 from J; bases not matched to a gene: 8. CDR1 and CDR2 (germline): LGHDT, YNNKEL (reference sequence). The CDR3 consists of 15 residues. The CDR3 DNA follows: TGTGCCAGCAGCCCCTTACTCGCGGGGGAAGAGACCCAGTACTTC. Translation: CASSPLLAGEETQYF.

This clonotype appeared a few times. The J gene is TRBJ1-1, the V gene TRBV29-1, with D perhaps matching TRBD1 (5 bases). CDR3 length: 11 amino acids. Germline V gene sequence: CDR1 SQVTM, CDR2 ANQGSEA. Deletions cut 6 bases from V and 6 bases from J, with 11 bases between. CDR3 protein: CSVAGKAEAFF. Here the CDR3 DNA reads TGCAGCGTAGCAGGGAAGGCTGAAGCTTTCTTT. The full variable domain, in which reference TRBV29-1 and TRBJ1-1 provide the parts outside the CDR3, is SAVISQKPSRDICQRGTSLTIQCQVDSQVTMMFWYRQQPGQSLTLIATANQGSEATYESGFVIDKFPISRPNLTFSTLTVSNMSPEDSSIYLCSVAGKAEAFFGQGTRLTVV.

The chain carries TRBV28 and TRBJ2-3, with 8 bases matching TRBD2. V gave up 6 bases and J gave up 1 base; unmatched junction bases: 9. CDR1 and CDR2 from the germline V gene are MDHEN and SYDVKM. The CDR3 extends over 16 amino acids. The DNA of the CDR3 is TGTGCCAGCAGCCCGCCTCTGCGGGGGGGCACAGATACGCAGTATTTT. This sequence encodes CASSPPLRGGTDTQYF.

The V call is TRBV6-2 or TRBV6-3, the J call TRBJ1-1; perhaps TRBD1 as D (5 bases). Per the germline V gene, CDR1 is MNHEY and CDR2 is SVGEGT. With 8 bases removed from V and 5 bases from J, the gap between germline ends came to 18 bases. The CDR3 runs 14 residues. The CDR3, as DNA: TGTGCCAGCGTCCTTCAGGGCGGTGTGACTGAAGCTTTCTTT. Translating it yields CASVLQGGVTEAFF.